The clone carrying this TCR beta chain was seen only a few times. As yet, its antigen is unknown. The assay was immunoSEQ multiplex PCR, and TCRdb's table has in-frame clones only and misses some. The sample has under 200,000 clones; over 85% are singletons. This entry comes from a study of cytomegalovirus exposure and HLA in healthy donors. CDR3 size: 14 residues. Germline CDR1 and CDR2: GTSNPN and SVGIG (reference sequence). With V trimmed by 4 bases and J by 0 bases, 2 bases remained unmatched. Findings and caveats of the study: Associated with cytomegalovirus, according to the listing, were about 160 TCR beta chains. In vitro testing confirmed a few CMV-associated chains as specific for CMV antigens. Rare TCR sequences dominated, though some public TCRs recurred in many donors.

Sequencing was performed on PBMCs. The receptor comes from a woman between 18 and 30 years old in good health and CMV-seropositive. The chain carries TRBV30 and TRBJ2-2, with TRBD1 matching 7 bases. The CDR3: CAWTGQANTGELFF. CDR3 bases: TGTGCCTGGACCGGACAGGCGAACACCGGGGAGCTGTTTTTT.